This is a list of T cell receptor beta chains from one sample in a study of T-cell reconstitution after alpha-beta-depleted transplantation in children. Using its own MiXCR run on the PCR reads, TCRdb lists one record per CDR3 protein. The repertoire holds 250,000 to 400,000 distinct CDR3 sequences, with 23% as singletons. Specimen: PBMCs, mostly from graft donor cells, collected 180 days after TCRalphabeta/CD19-depleted stem cell transplant. The receptors stem from a male patient between 10 and 17 years old who had a stem cell transplant for acute lymphoblastic leukemia, so the T cells may come from the graft donor. CDR3s include the opening cysteine and the closing phenylalanine or tryptophan. The order of the fields is V gene, clone size, D gene, J gene, CDR3 DNA, CDR3 protein. D genes are given only for firm matches. Some rows have no size entry. The others give once, few or many, or a class for an expanded clone.

>TRBV29-1|-|-|TRBJ2-5
TGCAGCGTTGAAGTTTCGGGGCGGGAAGAGACCCAGTACTTC
CSVEVSGREETQYF
>TRBV20-1|-|-|TRBJ2-5
TGCAGTGCCCTGAAGTCCAAAGAGACCCAGTACTTC
CSALKSKETQYF
>TRBV12-3/TRBV12-4|many|-|TRBJ2-3
TGTGCCAGCAGTTTAATCCACACAGATACGCAGTATTTT
CASSLIHTDTQYF
>TRBV7-8|few|-|TRBJ1-1
TGTGCCAGCAGCCGCTACCAGGGGCGTGGGAACACTGAAGCTTTCTTT
CASSRYQGRGNTEAFF
>TRBV7-2|-|-|TRBJ2-7
TGTGCCAGCAGCTTAGAGGGGGCGGGAGCGGGCTACGAGCAGTACTTC
CASSLEGAGAGYEQYF
>TRBV4-1|many|-|TRBJ2-1
TGCGCCAGCAGCCAAACTCTGGGGTACAATGAGCAGTTCTTC
CASSQTLGYNEQFF
>TRBV7-7|-|-|TRBJ2-7
TGTGCCAGCAGCCGGGATGTCGGGACCTACGAGCAGTACTTC
CASSRDVGTYEQYF
>TRBV9|-|-|TRBJ2-3
TGTGCCAGCAGCGTAAGGGACTTCACAGATACGCAGTATTTT
CASSVRDFTDTQYF
>TRBV20-1|-|TRBD2|TRBJ2-1
TGCAGTGCTAGAGTGGGCGGGAGGACCCTGGTCCTTTACAATGAGCAGTTCTTC
CSARVGGRTLVLYNEQFF
>TRBV5-1|few|TRBD2|TRBJ2-1
TGCGCCAGCAGCCCCCCCCTGACTAGCGGTGGGTCTGTAAAGTTCTTC
CASSPPLTSGGSVKFF
>TRBV9|-|-|TRBJ1-1
TGTGCCAGCAATCGCATCACATGGGAGAACACTGAAGCTTTCTTT
CASNRITWENTEAFF
>TRBV7-2|few|-|TRBJ1-4
TGTGCCAGCAGCTTAGCGGGGGCTCGTAATGAAAAACTGTTTTTT
CASSLAGARNEKLFF
>TRBV7-3|few|-|TRBJ2-1
TGTGCCAGCAGCCGTTGGACCAACAATGAGCAGTTCTTC
CASSRWTNNEQFF
>TRBV29-1|-|-|TRBJ2-7
TGCAGCGCGGAACAGGTGAACTCCTACGAGCAGTACTTC
CSAEQVNSYEQYF
>TRBV29-1|many|-|TRBJ1-1
TGCAGCGTTCTCCTAAAACGCACTGAAGCTTTCTTT
CSVLLKRTEAFF
>TRBV24-1|few|TRBD1|TRBJ1-2
TGTGCCACCAGTGACTCCGGGACAGCGTTCTATGGCTACACCTTC
CATSDSGTAFYGYTF
>TRBV7-2|-|-|TRBJ1-5
TGTGCCAGCAGCTTACTTTCGGGGTCTGGACAGCCCCAGCATTTT
CASSLLSGSGQPQHF
>TRBV5-1|-|-|TRBJ2-7
TGCGCCAGCAGCCCCTCCCGGAGCTCCTACGAGCAGTACTTC
CASSPSRSSYEQYF
>TRBV18|few|-|TRBJ2-3
TGTGCCAGCTCCCCCATCACCGGTACAGATACGCAGTATTTT
CASSPITGTDTQYF
>TRBV6-1|-|-|TRBJ2-3
TGTGCCAGCAGTCGAGGGGGGACACCCTTCGGGAATACGCAGTATTTT
CASSRGGTPFGNTQYF
>TRBV5-1|many|-|TRBJ2-1
TGTGCCAGCAGCTTAGCCTACAATGAGCAGTTCTTC
CASSLAYNEQFF
>TRBV7-9|few|-|TRBJ2-3
TGTGCCAGCAGCCGATTCACAGATACGCAGTATTTT
CASSRFTDTQYF
>TRBV27|-|-|TRBJ2-7
TGTGCCAGCAGAGCCTTTTCTAGGGTCTCCTACGAGCAGTACTTC
CASRAFSRVSYEQYF
>TRBV20-1|-|-|TRBJ1-6
TGCAGTGCTAAGGTCGCCAGCAATTCACCCCTCCACTTT
CSAKVASNSPLHF
>TRBV12-3/TRBV12-4|few|-|TRBJ1-2
TGTGCCAGCAGTTGGGCCAGGGACTATGGCTACACCTTC
CASSWARDYGYTF
>TRBV4-1|few|-|TRBJ1-5
TGCGCCAGCAGCCAAGACTGGGTAGGGGGTAGCAATCAGCCCCAGCATTTT
CASSQDWVGGSNQPQHF
>TRBV9|many|TRBD2|TRBJ2-3
TGTGCCAGCAGCGTAGAGAATTGGGCTAGCGGGAGCACAGATACGCAGTATTTT
CASSVENWASGSTDTQYF
>TRBV18|few|TRBD2|TRBJ2-7
TGTGCCAGCTCACCACCGGGCCTCGCGGGAGGGAGCGACGAGCAGTACTTC
CASSPPGLAGGSDEQYF
>TRBV7-3|-|TRBD1|TRBJ2-1
TGTGCCAGCAGCCTTCGGGTCAGGGGGTACAATGAGCAGTTCTTC
CASSLRVRGYNEQFF
>TRBV7-9|few|-|TRBJ2-3
TGTGCCAGCAGGGGTCGCAAAGATACGCAGTATTTT
CASRGRKDTQYF
>TRBV5-8|few|-|TRBJ1-2
TGTGCCAGCAGCTTGTTCGGCCGGGGGCGCGGTGGCTACACCTTC
CASSLFGRGRGGYTF
>TRBV7-3|-|-|TRBJ1-2
TGTGCCAGCAGCTTAACAGCAGGAGGGTCGGCCGATGGCTACACCTTC
CASSLTAGGSADGYTF
>TRBV15|-|TRBD2|TRBJ2-1
TGTGCCACCAGCAGAGATCCGGTAGCGGGAGGTGATGAGCAGTTCTTC
CATSRDPVAGGDEQFF
>TRBV5-5|few|-|TRBJ2-1
TGTGCCAGCAGCTTGCAGAGGGGGAATCATGAGCAGTTCTTC
CASSLQRGNHEQFF
>TRBV6-1|-|-|TRBJ2-7
TGTGCCAGCGAGGGGAGAGTCTCCGTCGAGCAGTACTTC
CASEGRVSVEQYF
>TRBV7-9|-|-|TRBJ2-1
TGTGCCAGCAGCTCGGTTAGTGAGCAGTTCTTC
CASSSVSEQFF
>TRBV4-1|few|TRBD2|TRBJ2-3
TGCGCCAGCAGCAAAACGGGACTAGCCTCCGATACGCAGTATTTT
CASSKTGLASDTQYF
>TRBV7-9|-|-|TRBJ2-1
TGTGCCAGCAGCTACCGGGCCCTACAATCGCAGTTCTTC
CASSYRALQSQFF
>TRBV20-1|-|TRBD2|TRBJ2-5
TGCAGTGGATGGGCTAGCGGGAGGCGCCAAGAGACCCAGTACTTC
CSGWASGRRQETQYF
>TRBV5-5|few|-|TRBJ2-5
TGTGCCAGCGGATTCCCGACTAGACAAGAGACCCAGTACTTC
CASGFPTRQETQYF
>TRBV5-6|many|TRBD2|TRBJ2-3
TGTGCCAGCAGCTACCTTCTAGCGGGAGTAGGATCAGATACGCAGTATTTT
CASSYLLAGVGSDTQYF
>TRBV7-3|-|-|TRBJ2-5
TGTGCCAGCAGCTTAGCAGTCGTGGGGGCCCAGTACTTC
CASSLAVVGAQYF
>TRBV27|few|TRBD1|TRBJ2-2
TGTGCCAGCAGTCAATGGACAGGGGATGGGACCGGGGAGCTGTTTTTT
CASSQWTGDGTGELFF
>TRBV4-2|few|-|TRBJ2-2
TGTGCCAGCAGCCACGGCGGCCCGAACACCGGGGAGCTGTTTTTT
CASSHGGPNTGELFF
>TRBV7-9|many|-|TRBJ2-2
TGTGCCAGTGGGTGGTCAGTGAACACCGGGGAGCTGTTTTTT
CASGWSVNTGELFF
>TRBV3-1|many|TRBD2|TRBJ2-1
TGTGCCAGCAGCCAGGTTAGCGGGAGGACTGAGCAGTTCTTC
CASSQVSGRTEQFF